This T cell receptor beta chain is from a study of cytomegalovirus exposure and HLA in healthy donors. Primers included in the PCR were 60 Vbeta and 13 Jbeta primers. Sequencing was performed with immunoSEQ multiplex PCR; in TCRdb, only in-frame clones are kept and a portion is missing. Its clone listing holds about 200,000 clones. The V segment lost 6 bases and the J segment 6 bases; nucleotides outside the gene matches: 8. CDR1 LNHDA and CDR2 SQIVND come from the germline V gene (reference sequence). The CDR3 contains 13 residues. Whole-study results and caveats: In an earlier analysis, productive rearrangement rates for most beta V segments clustered near 87% or 30%. TCR beta chains numbering more than 150 were designated cytomegalovirus-associated. CMV serostatus was the sole immune exposure information available. Reportedly, fewer N-insertions than the approximately 610-donor mean appeared in an Asian-associated ancestry cluster in a later analysis.

With regard to this clone: Its antigen remains unknown.

The receptor comes from a boy younger than 18 in good health and CMV-seronegative. The genes are TRBV19 and TRBJ2-7; 7 positions match TRBD2. The sample taken for sequencing was PBMCs. The DNA for the CDR3 is TGTGCCAGTAGCAAGCGGGGAGGTCTCGAGCAGTACTTC. Translating gives CASSKRGGLEQYF.